A single sample is the source of the 30 T cell receptor beta chains below, sequenced in a study of blood T cell repertoires in COVID-19. Libraries were prepared by immunoSEQ multiplex PCR; TCRdb keeps only in-frame clonotypes and omits some of them. In the table there are about 160,000 clones, 90% to 95% of which are singletons. Sequenced material: peripheral blood. These receptors were taken from a woman between 50 and 59 years old with acute or convalescent COVID-19.

The chain recombines TRBV10-3 with TRBJ1-1; D unresolved. The CDR3 loop spans 13 amino acids. Germline V gene sequence: CDR1 ENHRY, CDR2 SYGVKD. V lost 7 bases and J lost 3, with 12 bases in between. CDR3 sequence: CAIKPGRDTEAFF. The DNA of the CDR3 is TGTGCCATCAAACCCGGGCGGGACACTGAAGCTTTCTTT.

J is TRBJ1-5 and V is TRBV6-5; D perhaps matches TRBD1 (6 bases). Germline values: CDR1 MNHEY, CDR2 SVGAGI. Trimming stripped 9 bases from V and 5 bases from J, with 20 bases between. This CDR3 is built from 15 residues. CDR3 in amino acids: CASGTRGGQDQPQHF. For the CDR3, the DNA is TGTGCCAGTGGGACACGGGGGGGTCAGGATCAGCCCCAGCATTTT.

This chain joins TRBV2 and TRBJ1-5; 10 bases fit TRBD1. The CDR3 totals 15 residues. CDR1 and CDR2 from the germline V gene are SNHLY and FYNNEI. V lost 6 bases, J lost 5 bases, and 7 bases stayed unmatched. Here the CDR3 reads CASSVDRGLYQPQHF. CDR3 nucleotide sequence: TGTGCCAGCAGCGTTGACAGGGGGCTTTATCAGCCCCAGCATTTT.

The chain uses TRBV6-5 and TRBJ1-6, with TRBD1 as a possible D gene (5 bases). Germline loops: CDR1 MNHEY, CDR2 SVGAGI. The CDR3 extends over 15 amino acids. The ends were cut back, 5 bases at V and 0 bases at J, with 8 bases in the middle. CDR3 amino acids: CASSPGISYNSPLHF. Written as DNA, the CDR3 is TGTGCCAGCAGTCCAGGGATCTCCTATAATTCACCCCTCCACTTT.

This chain joins TRBV19 and TRBJ2-7; weak D call: TRBD1 (6 bases). The CDR3 loop spans 13 amino acids. Per germline, CDR1 LNHDA and CDR2 SQIVND (reference sequence). The V and J ends lost 5 bases and 3 bases respectively, with 11 bases between them. The CDR3 DNA follows: TGTGCCAGTAGTGAATTACAGGGCTACGAGCAGTACTTC. It yields the protein CASSELQGYEQYF.

This chain joins TRBV7-9 and TRBJ2-5; TRBD2 matches 7 bases. CDR3 length equals 14 residues. From germline, CDR1 is SEHNR and CDR2 FQNEAQ (reference sequence). V lost 0 bases, J lost 3 bases, and 1 base stayed unmatched. In nucleotides, the CDR3 is TGTGCCAGCAGCTTAGCGGGACTAAAAGAGACCCAGTACTTC. Translation: CASSLAGLKETQYF.

The chain recombines TRBV9 with TRBJ1-1; 7 bases line up with TRBD1. The germline gives CDR1 SGDLS, CDR2 YYNGEE. This CDR3 spans 15 amino acids. V was clipped by 3 bases and J by 1 base; unmatched bases: 6. The CDR3 coding sequence is TGTGCCAGCAGCGCCACAGGGGACTCGAACACTGAAGCTTTCTTT. Translated: CASSATGDSNTEAFF.

The rearrangement joins TRBV19 to TRBJ1-1; no reliable D call. Germline CDR1 and CDR2: LNHDA and SQIVND (reference sequence). V gave up 3 bases and J gave up 7 bases, with 15 bases separating them. This CDR3 has 14 amino acids. CDR3 region: CASSMTPPGSEAFF. DNA for the CDR3: TGTGCCAGTAGTATGACTCCTCCTGGGAGTGAAGCTTTCTTT.

The genes are TRBV30 and TRBJ1-5; D gene ambiguous. The germline CDR1 and CDR2 sequences are GTSNPN and SVGIG (reference sequence). This CDR3 is 12 amino acids long. The ends were cut back, 3 bases at V and 2 bases at J, with 5 bases in the middle. CDR3 nucleotide sequence: TGTGCCTGGAGCCCGGGCAATCAGCCCCAGCATTTT. Translating gives CAWSPGNQPQHF. Complete variable domain (other parts from reference TRBV30 and TRBJ1-5): SQTIHQWPATLVQPVGSPLSLECTVEGTSNPNLYWYRQAAGRGLQLLFYSVGIGQISSEVPQNLSASRPQDRQFILSSKKLLLSDSGFYLCAWSPGNQPQHFGDGTRLSIL.

The J gene is TRBJ2-1, the V gene TRBV6-5; TRBD2 agrees at 9 bases. The CDR3 loop spans 14 amino acids. CDR1 and CDR2 (germline): MNHEY, SVGAGI. V gave up 4 bases and J gave up 7 bases; unmatched junction bases: 5. The chain's CDR3 is CASSSPGLANEQFF. In DNA, the CDR3 is TGTGCCAGCAGTTCTCCGGGACTAGCTAATGAGCAGTTCTTC.

As regards this clone: Different DNA sequences within this sample yield the same CDR3. This chain uses TRBV5-4 with TRBJ1-3; D not resolved. Germline loops: CDR1 SGHNT, CDR2 YYREEE (reference sequence). V was trimmed by 4 bases and J by 2 bases, leaving 10 bases between them. CDR3 length: 14 residues. DNA for the CDR3: TGTGCCAGCAGCCTGCGGGGTGCTGGAAACACCATATATTTT. Residues: CASSLRGAGNTIYF.

V is TRBV29-1 and J is TRBJ2-7; 7 nucleotides align to TRBD1. Unmatched junction bases numbered 6, after V lost 4 bases and J lost 3 bases. The germline CDR1 and CDR2 sequences are SQVTM and ANQGSEA. The CDR3 length is 13 residues. Here the CDR3 DNA reads TGCAGCGTTGCTTGGGACAGCTACTACGAGCAGTACTTC. Its translation: CSVAWDSYYEQYF.

Here the CDR3 reads CASSKGQGAITGELFF. CDR3 coding DNA: TGTGCCAGCAGCAAAGGACAGGGGGCTATCACCGGGGAGCTGTTTTTT. This sequence joins TRBV13 and TRBJ2-2; 11 bases are a match to TRBD1. Germline CDR1 is PRHDT and CDR2 is FYEKMQ (reference sequence). This CDR3 is 16 amino acids long. Unmatched junction bases numbered 6, after V lost 5 bases and J lost 4 bases.

The chain recombines TRBV7-2 with TRBJ2-1; TRBD2 matches 7 bases. The ends lost 2 bases at V and 9 bases at J; junction bases unmatched: 4. The CDR3 is 13 residues long. The germline gives CDR1 SGHTA, CDR2 FQGNSA. In DNA form, the CDR3 reads TGTGCCAGCAGCTTAAGAGGGGAGGGTGAGCAGTTCTTC. As protein: CASSLRGEGEQFF.

The chain combines TRBV5-6 with TRBJ1-2; TRBD1 is a possible D gene (5 bases). This CDR3 comprises 15 residues. Germline V lookup: CDR1 SGHDT, CDR2 YYEEEE. The V end lost 0 bases, the J end lost 0 bases, and 9 bases lay between the germline ends. This CDR3 is CASSLAGYANYGYTF. The CDR3 DNA sequence: TGTGCCAGCAGCTTGGCAGGGTACGCTAACTATGGCTACACCTTC.

The chain carries TRBV6-5 and TRBJ1-5; TRBD1 agrees at 7 bases. V lost 6 bases to trimming and J lost 7 bases; unmatched junction nucleotides: 9. This CDR3 has 14 amino acids. Looked up from germline, CDR1 is MNHEY and CDR2 is SVGAGI. CDR3: CASSPRQGTQPQHF. CDR3 sequence (DNA): TGTGCCAGCAGCCCCCGACAGGGAACACAGCCCCAGCATTTT.

For the CDR3, the DNA is TGTGCCAGCACCTACGAAGGCAGGGGGGACGAAAAACTGTTTTTT. It specifies CASTYEGRGDEKLFF. The gene calls are TRBV2 and TRBJ1-4; TRBD1 matches at 7 bases. CDR3 size: 15 residues. Germline values: CDR1 SNHLY, CDR2 FYNNEI. V shed 7 bases and J 8 bases; nucleotides not matched to a gene: 13.

A single count supports this clone. This chain connects TRBV20-1 to TRBJ1-5; D is possibly TRBD1 (6 bases). The germline CDR1 and CDR2 sequences are DFQATT and SNEGSKA (reference sequence). CDR3 length: 15 residues. V lost 3 bases and J 7 bases, leaving 19 bases between the germline ends. CDR3 amino acids: CSASIGAGARQPQHF. The CDR3 DNA reads as TGCAGTGCTAGTATTGGTGCGGGGGCGAGGCAGCCCCAGCATTTT.

This chain uses TRBV3-1 (or the pseudogene TRBV3-2) with TRBJ1-1; maybe TRBD1 (6 bases). Germline-derived CDR1 and CDR2 are LGHDT and YNNKEL (reference sequence). The CDR3 has 13 residues. The germline V and J ends were trimmed by 4 bases and 11 bases, with 17 bases remaining between them. The CDR3 DNA reads as TGTGCCAGCAGCCCAATGTCGGGACAAGGCGCTTTCTTT. Translated, it gives CASSPMSGQGAFF.

This chain uses TRBV11-2 with TRBJ1-4; D gene ambiguous. V was pared by 5 bases and J by 3 bases, with 19 bases between. The CDR3 has 17 amino acids. CDR1 is SGHAT, CDR2 FQNNGV, per germline. The CDR3: CASSPRAWFGSNEKLFF. The DNA for the CDR3 is TGTGCCAGCAGCCCCCGTGCTTGGTTTGGCTCTAATGAAAAACTGTTTTTT.

The gene calls are TRBV28 and TRBJ1-5; D not certain. The CDR3 is made up of 15 amino acids. In germline, CDR1 is MDHEN, CDR2 SYDVKM. V was pared by 5 bases and J by 6 bases, with 17 bases between. The CDR3 DNA sequence: TGTGCCAGCAGTCTCTACCTTGTGCGGTTTCAGCCCCAGCATTTT. The encoded protein is CASSLYLVRFQPQHF.

This clone was picked up one time. V gene TRBV25-1 combines with J gene TRBJ2-3, with D possibly matching TRBD1 (5 bases). Per the germline V gene, CDR1 is MGHDK and CDR2 is SYGVNS. The CDR3 has 15 residues. The V and J ends lost 2 bases and 3 bases respectively, with 12 bases between them. Here the CDR3 reads CASSERGSRTDTQYF. Here the CDR3 DNA reads TGTGCCAGCAGTGAAAGGGGCAGCAGGACAGATACGCAGTATTTT. Looking up the rest from reference TRBV25-1 and TRBJ2-3 gives the full variable domain: EADIYQTPRYLVIGTGKKITLECSQTMGHDKMYWYQQDPGMELHLIHYSYGVNSTEKGDLSSESTVSRIRTEHFPLTLESARPSHTSQYLCASSERGSRTDTQYFGPGTRLTVL.

The genes are TRBV7-9 and TRBJ2-1, with D possibly TRBD2 on 6 matching bases. The germline V gene has CDR1 SEHNR and CDR2 FQNEAQ (reference sequence). The CDR3 covers 13 residues. The V end lost 4 bases, the J end lost 7 bases, and 11 bases lay between the germline ends. This chain's CDR3 is CASSSPGVNEQFF. DNA of the CDR3: TGTGCCAGCAGCTCCCCGGGGGTTAATGAGCAGTTCTTC.

The chain recombines TRBV10-2 with TRBJ1-1, with TRBD1 matching 7 bases. After removal of 8 bases from V and 1 base from J, the junction contained 10 bases not matched to a gene. Germline values: CDR1 WSHSY, CDR2 SAAADI. This CDR3 is 15 amino acids long. DNA of the CDR3: TGCGCCAGCGTTGCTCTTCGGACAGGGAACACTGAAGCTTTCTTT. Protein product: CASVALRTGNTEAFF.

The V call is TRBV11-2, the J call TRBJ2-5, with 7 positions matching TRBD2. The CDR3 sequence is 18 residues long. In germline, CDR1 is SGHAT, CDR2 FQNNGV. J gave up 7 bases and V 5 bases, and 22 bases lay outside the gene matches. CDR3 residues: CASSPGSKASGKRGTQYF. The CDR3 DNA reads as TGTGCCAGCAGCCCTGGATCGAAGGCTAGCGGAAAGCGGGGGACCCAGTACTTC. Using reference TRBV11-2 and TRBJ2-5 for the parts outside the CDR3, the full variable domain is EAGVAQSPRYKIIEKRQSVAFWCNPISGHATLYWYQQILGQGPKLLIQFQNNGVVDDSQLPKDRFSAERLKGVDSTLKIQPAKLEDSAVYLCASSPGSKASGKRGTQYFGPGTRLLVL.

The chain has TRBV18 and TRBJ1-1, with D perhaps matching TRBD1 (6 bases). V lost 1 base to trimming and J lost 3 bases, with 9 bases between them. CDR3 length: 14 residues. Per the germline V gene, CDR1 is KGHSH and CDR2 is LQKENI. The CDR3, as DNA: TGTGCCAGCTCACCACGAGGGGGGGACACTGAAGCTTTCTTT. Protein: CASSPRGGDTEAFF.

This chain links TRBV4-3 with TRBJ1-5; TRBD1 agrees at 9 bases. The CDR3 totals 15 residues. Germline V lookup: CDR1 LGHNA, CDR2 YSLEER. V trimming: 3 bases; J trimming: 3 bases; junction bases outside the gene matches: 3. The CDR3 nucleotides read TGCGCCAGCAGCCAGGACAGGGGTGACAATCAGCCCCAGCATTTT. As protein: CASSQDRGDNQPQHF.

The chain joins TRBV30 to TRBJ2-5; perhaps TRBD2 as D (6 bases). The CDR3 consists of 12 residues. CDR1 GTSNPN and CDR2 SVGIG come from the germline V gene (reference sequence). V lost 3 bases, J lost 5 bases, and 10 bases lay in between. The DNA for the CDR3 is TGTGCCTGGAGCCTAGGAGGGGAGACCCAGTACTTC. Protein: CAWSLGGETQYF.

The CDR3 DNA follows: TGTGCCATCAGTGAGACAGGGGACACTGAAGCTTTCTTT. Protein: CAISETGDTEAFF. The V gene is TRBV10-3, the J gene TRBJ1-1, with 7 bases that match TRBD1. The J segment lost 3 bases and the V segment lost 2 bases, leaving 0 bases of the junction unmatched. The CDR3 sequence is 13 residues long. Germline lookup yields CDR1 ENHRY and CDR2 SYGVKD.

The chain carries TRBV7-9 and TRBJ1-4; 7 bases agree with TRBD1. The CDR3 loop spans 15 amino acids. V trimming: 6 bases; J trimming: 7 bases; junction bases outside the gene matches: 11. The germline V gene encodes CDR1 SEHNR and CDR2 FQNEAQ (reference sequence). The CDR3 DNA reads as TGTGCCAGCAGTTTCAGGGGGGATGACGGTGAAAAACTGTTTTTT. Its protein is CASSFRGDDGEKLFF.